This TCR beta chain stems from a study of cytomegalovirus exposure and HLA in healthy donors listed by TCRdb under 2017. Regarding the research as a whole: An earlier analysis of 587 of the donors reported 276 Gb of sequence data and 117 million unique TCR beta sequences obtained from about 179 million T cells. Roughly 300 gigabases of sequencing data and around 80 million unique TCR sequences made up an early release that covered fewer than 650 HLA-typed donors. Among the roughly 400 genotyped donors, around 81% belonged to the genetic ancestry cluster associated with self-reported Caucasian donors. The study aimed to test whether signatures of past pathogen exposure could be identified by cataloging public T cell receptors. The study profiled the T cell repertoires of 500 to 800 subjects by immunosequencing and related them to cytomegalovirus serostatus. Besides the first cohort of 666 subjects, a separate validation cohort made up of 90 to 150 different subjects was used. High-throughput TCR immunosequencing, statistical association of individual TCRs with disease status, and machine learning were combined to predict cytomegalovirus infection status. A later analysis re-analyzed previously published TCR beta repertoires from about 600 donors and added high-resolution HLA genotyping to study TCR occurrence patterns. Rather than drawing on any new phenotypic data, the later analysis identified candidate immune exposures from TCR beta sequences and the way those sequences occurred across donors. To decide whether each TCR beta V gene segment behaved as functional or pseudogenic, an earlier analysis of approximately 620 of the donors relied on high-throughput TCR beta sequencing. Donor age, sex, ethnicity and CMV serostatus were compiled alongside the repertoire data. A later genetic analysis took genome-wide SNP genotypes for about 55% of the 666 donors and used that subset as a discovery cohort. All discovery cohort repertoires had been generated on a single sequencing platform. Both class I and class II loci were covered by HLA typing, at four-digit resolution. Typing coverage varied by locus: roughly 629-640 donors for A, B, C, DRB1 and DQB1; some 520 for DQA1; approximately 570 for DPA1; under 490 for DPB1. Roughly 5 DR-DQ haplotypes were handled as single units for association and clustering because linkage in the cohort was strong. Among over 350 genotyped donors of the cohort, an average of approximately 250,000 unique TCR beta nucleotide sequences were sequenced per donor, 15% to 20% of them non-productive.

CDR1 and CDR2 are drawn from the germline V gene: MNHEY, SVGAGI. Measured from the cysteine to the phenylalanine, the CDR3 is 14 residues long. Left in the record is the CDR3 DNA by itself, 42 bases read in frame from the first base. The cohort was made up of hundreds of healthy bone marrow donors. Cohort members were all nominally healthy when sampled, although unrecorded immune exposures were likely present. The donor was CMV seropositive and belonged to the group of more than 250 seropositive cohort members. A peripheral blood sample was provided by each donor, and peripheral blood mononuclear cells were used for TCR beta sequencing. Genomic DNA extraction from the blood cell samples was performed with the Qiagen DNeasy Blood Extraction Kit. Findings and caveats that apply to the study as a whole: A cluster of highly shared sequence variants was judged likely to be a technical artifact of the sequencing pipeline. An association between a missense DCLRE1C variant and V-gene and J-gene trimming of TCR beta chains was found in a later genetic analysis and replicated in an independent cohort. Because HLA typing was missing for some donors at each locus, association tests included only the typed subset. The classifier was reported to diagnose cytomegalovirus status with high specificity and sensitivity in both the original cohort and the validation cohort. Because the 87-base-pair reads could not distinguish some IMGT-functional V segments, including TRBV6-2 and TRBV6-3, those segments were excluded. The study gave a list of 150 to 200 TCR beta chains associated with cytomegalovirus. According to a later analysis, parvovirus B19, influenza, CMV and Epstein-Barr virus appeared linked to several top co-occurrence clusters. A few of the identified cytomegalovirus-associated TCR beta chains were confirmed in vitro to be specific for cytomegalovirus antigens. According to a later genetic analysis, donors in an Asian-associated ancestry cluster had fewer N-insertions in productive TCRs than the approximately 690-donor mean. According to a later analysis, TCR association rates differed among HLA loci, with DRB1 alleles showing the most associated TCRs and HLA-C alleles showing the fewest. Over 15 rarely observed V segments, including chromosome 9 orphons, were excluded from the earlier analysis of some 590 of the donors because counts were too low. Most TCR sequences were observed very rarely across donors, whereas some public TCRs were present in many individuals. A further reported finding was that TCR beta sequences accurately predicted the HLA-A and HLA-B alleles for most subjects in the first cohort. A later analysis associated 15,000 or so TCR beta sequences with specific HLA alleles at a false discovery rate of 0.05. This cohort had only TCR beta chains sequenced, and the lack of alpha or paired-chain data limited which features could be detected. CMV serostatus was the only immune exposure information available for the cohort. Broadly in line with IMGT annotations, most TCR beta V segments showed up in productive rearrangements about 90% or about 30% of the time in an earlier analysis of roughly 590 of the donors. A later analysis found that most CMV-associated TCR beta chains appeared HLA-restricted, with HLA associations seemingly driven largely by CMV exposure. Sequencing depth was assumed to be roughly uniform across donors in the presence/absence analyses, though that assumption may not hold. According to the authors, the approach could potentially be generalized to other disease states and immunological phenotypes. Correlated functional status among segregating V segments might reflect linkage disequilibrium, but an unknown experimental factor could not be ruled out. In a later analysis, HLA-associated TCR beta chains showed more clonal expansion and lower generation probabilities than non-associated chains that were equally common. When HLA alleles, especially DR and DQ, strongly co-occurred, attributing TCR associations to individual alleles was difficult.

The library was obtained by the immunoSEQ multiplex PCR assay. For the multiplex PCR, a mixture combining 60 forward primers for TCR Vbeta segments and 13 reverse primers for TCR Jbeta segments was used. The CDR3 region of rearranged TCR beta genes was amplified from genomic DNA by a multiplex PCR assay. The amplified TCR beta libraries were sequenced on the Illumina HiSeq System as 87-base-pair reads. As for the original processing: A later analysis tallied roughly 80 million unique TCR beta chains across the approximately 670 repertoires, and some 10 million of those chains were shared by two or more donors. To remove PCR and sequencing errors, raw reads were error-corrected and collapsed into unique sequences using a nearest-neighbor algorithm that merged closely related sequences. V, D and J gene segments were assigned by aligning CDR3 sequences to IMGT reference sequences. For a sequence to be retained, at least a six-nucleotide match to both a V gene segment and a J gene segment was required. A rearrangement was called productive if the CDR3 had no stop codons and remained in frame with V and J, and every other rearrangement was called non-productive. CDR3 was defined according to IMGT convention as the region running from the second conserved V-encoded cysteine to the conserved J-encoded phenylalanine. Sequences without an unambiguous match to a single V gene segment were excluded from the earlier analysis of several hundred of the donors. In an earlier analysis of approximately 610 of the donors, V segments were called functional above 56.7% productive rearrangements and were called segregating when the between-donor standard deviation exceeded 5%. A statistical classification framework was built for diagnosing cytomegalovirus status from the catalog of TCR beta chain sequences. A later analysis assigned V and J genes by comparing TCR nucleotide sequences with IMGT/GENE-DB human TR gene sequences. A later analysis assigned CDR3 sequences and most-parsimonious VDJ recombination scenarios with the TCRdist pipeline. A later analysis defined each TCR beta chain by its CDR3 amino acid sequence plus V-gene family, and excluded reads lacking a unique V-gene family. To address suspected cross-contamination and a sequencing artifact, a later analysis removed around 590 highly shared, low-generation-probability nucleotide sequences. In a later analysis, a clonal expansion index was calculated for each public chain from normalized within-repertoire ranks of inferred template counts. In a later analysis, generation probabilities were computed using a VDJ recombination model fitted to out-of-frame rearrangements, and the results were checked against IGoR. A later analysis scored TCR-TCR, TCR-HLA and TCR-CMV co-occurrence with hypergeometric tests, applying a repertoire-size bias correction to TCR pairs. To estimate false discovery rates, a later analysis permuted the HLA or CMV assignments 20 times. A later analysis grouped co-occurring TCRs with DBSCAN, adding TCRdist sequence similarity when clustering within HLA-allele-positive subsets. Repertoires with fewer than 30,000 or more than 120,000 public chains were left out of co-occurrence clustering, as were five repertoires with anomalous nucleotide sharing. TCRdb's version of the immuneACCESS table is confined to in-frame rearrangements and falls short of the full clone set. An unresolved V gene accounts for under half of the shortfall where checked; the remainder is of unknown origin. V and J calls and clone size are given by that table; D and trimming were obtained from the DNA. Across this sample there are some 150,000 clones, with roughly 79% seen only once. The top ten constitute 2% to 2.5% of the sample.

Comments on this clone: Its antigen specificity is not known. No quality values exist for individual bases; no much larger clone is one base distant.

The clonotype comes from a woman between 25 and 40 years old in good health and CMV-seropositive. Sequenced material: PBMCs. The chain is made from TRBV6-5 and TRBJ2-5, with 11 junctional bases fitting TRBD1. The assigned J gene may be wrong: the sequence end matches TRBJ2-7 better. The nucleotide sequence reads TGTGCCAGCCGTGTGGGGACAGGGGGAACCGAGCAGTACTTC. Its protein is CASRVGTGGTEQYF.